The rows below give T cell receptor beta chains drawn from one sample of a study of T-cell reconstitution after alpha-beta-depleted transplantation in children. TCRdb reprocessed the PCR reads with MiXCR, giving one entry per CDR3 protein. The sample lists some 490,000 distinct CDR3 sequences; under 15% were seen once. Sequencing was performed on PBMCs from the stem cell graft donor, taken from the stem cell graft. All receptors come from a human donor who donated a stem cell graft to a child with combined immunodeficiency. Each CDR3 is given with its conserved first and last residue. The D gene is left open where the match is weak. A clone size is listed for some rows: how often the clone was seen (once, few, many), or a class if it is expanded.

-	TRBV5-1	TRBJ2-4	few	TGCGCCAGTTTCGGGAGTAACGCCAAAAACATTCAGTACTTC	CASFGSNAKNIQYF
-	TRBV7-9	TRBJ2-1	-	TGTGCCAGCAGCATTACCGGGACGGGGAATGAGCAGTTCTTC	CASSITGTGNEQFF
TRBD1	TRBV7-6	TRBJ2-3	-	TGTGCCAGCAGCCAGACAGGGGGCACAGATACGCAGTATTTT	CASSQTGGTDTQYF
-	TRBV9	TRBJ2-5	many	TGTGCCAGCAGCACCCCCGGACAACCACAAGAGACCCAGTACTTC	CASSTPGQPQETQYF
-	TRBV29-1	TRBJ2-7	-	TGCAGCGTCGCTACCCCCGGTAACGCCTACGAGCAGTACTTC	CSVATPGNAYEQYF
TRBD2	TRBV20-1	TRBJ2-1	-	TGCAGTGCTAGAAACACCGTAGCGGGAGGGCCGGGGAATGAGCAGTTCTTC	CSARNTVAGGPGNEQFF
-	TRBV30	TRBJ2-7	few	TGTGCCTGGGGGCGGGGGACAGGCTACGAGCAGTACTTC	CAWGRGTGYEQYF
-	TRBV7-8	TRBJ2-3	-	TGTGCCAGCAGCTCGGGGGCGCCCAGCACAGATACGCAGTATTTT	CASSSGAPSTDTQYF
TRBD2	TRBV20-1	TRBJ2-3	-	TGCAGTGTGGGGGGGGAAACAGATACGCAGTATTTT	CSVGGETDTQYF
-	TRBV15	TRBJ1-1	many	TGTGCCACCAGCAGAGTTCGGATGAACACTGAAGCTTTCTTT	CATSRVRMNTEAFF
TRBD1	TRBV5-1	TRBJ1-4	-	TGCGCCAGCAGCTTGGTCGGGACAGGGAATGAAAAACTGTTTTTT	CASSLVGTGNEKLFF
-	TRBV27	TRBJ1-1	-	TGTGCCAGCAGTTTATCGATAGGATTCAAAGCTTTCTTT	CASSLSIGFKAFF
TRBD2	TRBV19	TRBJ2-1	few	TGTGCCAGTAGCCCTACCCCTAGCGGGGGTAAGTTCTTC	CASSPTPSGGKFF
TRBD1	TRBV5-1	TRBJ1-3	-	TGCGCCAGCAGCTTGTGGGGACAGGGTTTCTCTGGAAACACCATATATTTT	CASSLWGQGFSGNTIYF
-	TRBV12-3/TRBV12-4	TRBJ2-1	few	TGTGCCAGCAGTCAACTCAGTTACAATGAGCAGTTCTTC	CASSQLSYNEQFF
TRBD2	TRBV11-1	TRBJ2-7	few	TGTGCCAGCAGCTTAGCGGTCCTTGGTAGCGGGCGATCCTACGAGCAGTACTTC	CASSLAVLGSGRSYEQYF
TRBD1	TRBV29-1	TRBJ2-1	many	TGCAGCGCTGACAGGGCGAACTACAATGAGCAGTTCTTC	CSADRANYNEQFF
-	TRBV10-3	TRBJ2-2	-	TGTGCCATCACCAAAGACAGGAACACCGGGGAGCTGTTTTTT	CAITKDRNTGELFF
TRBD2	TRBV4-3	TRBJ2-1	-	TGCGCCAGCAGCCAAGATCGACGGAGCGGGGGGGATGAGCAGTTCTTC	CASSQDRRSGGDEQFF
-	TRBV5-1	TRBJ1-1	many	TGCGCCAGCAGCCAGACAGAGGGGTGGAACACTGAAGCTTTCTTT	CASSQTEGWNTEAFF
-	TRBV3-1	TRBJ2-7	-	TGTGCCAGCAGCCCTTCGGCGGGGCCCTCCTACGAGCAGTACTTC	CASSPSAGPSYEQYF
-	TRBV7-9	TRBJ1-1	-	TGTGCCAGCAGCCCGCCGGGGATAATGTTGGACACTGAAGCTTTCTTT	CASSPPGIMLDTEAFF
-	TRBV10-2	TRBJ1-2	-	TGCGCCAGCAGTGAGTCACGGGATGGCTACACCTTC	CASSESRDGYTF
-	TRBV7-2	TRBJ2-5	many	TGTGCCAGCAGCTTGGGTGGAGGGGCCCAAGAGACCCAGTACTTC	CASSLGGGAQETQYF
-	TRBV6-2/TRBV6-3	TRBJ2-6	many	TGTGCCAGCAGTACAGGAGCTGGGGCCAACGTCCTGACTTTC	CASSTGAGANVLTF
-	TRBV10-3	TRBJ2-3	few	TGTGCCATCAGTGAAGGGGGTCTAGACGGAAATACGCAGTATTTT	CAISEGGLDGNTQYF
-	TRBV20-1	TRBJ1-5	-	TGCAGTGCTAGAGATAAAGGGGTTGTGGGGCCCCAGCATTTT	CSARDKGVVGPQHF
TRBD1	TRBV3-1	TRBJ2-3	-	TGTGCCAGCAGCCCCACAGGGGGAAGCACAGATACGCAGTATTTT	CASSPTGGSTDTQYF
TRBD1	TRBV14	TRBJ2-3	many	TGTGCCAGCAGCCCTAGAGGGACAGGGGCCCTCGATACGCAGTATTTT	CASSPRGTGALDTQYF